A few counts support the clone carrying this T cell receptor beta chain. The germline CDR1 and CDR2 sequences are SGHDT and YYEEEE. CDR3 size: 14 residues. V lost 4 bases and J lost 5; bases outside the gene matches: 7. Template switching added a universal primer binding site, and final cDNA carried unique molecular identifiers. TCRdb redid the calling of the 5' RACE reads with MiXCR, one entry per CDR3 protein. The table records approximately 500,000 distinct CDR3 sequences, roughly a quarter of them present only once. This entry is derived from a study of identical twins. The sample was also reused in another study, on T cells expressing NK-cell markers. From that study: Repertoires of TCR beta were obtained from T cells sorted as CD3+CD56+NKG2C+, CD3+CD56+NKG2C- and CD3+CD56-NKG2C+. In 5 to 7 donors, dominant NKG2C+ clonotypes were about 1.0-7.0% of CD8+ T cells.

The rearrangement joins TRBV5-6 to TRBJ2-7; 9 nucleotides agree with TRBD2. The sequence was collected from a young woman in good health. Sequenced input: CD4+ T cells sorted from blood. The CDR3 sequence is CASSLPGLANEQYF. CDR3 nucleotides: TGTGCCAGCAGCCTCCCGGGACTAGCCAACGAGCAGTACTTC.